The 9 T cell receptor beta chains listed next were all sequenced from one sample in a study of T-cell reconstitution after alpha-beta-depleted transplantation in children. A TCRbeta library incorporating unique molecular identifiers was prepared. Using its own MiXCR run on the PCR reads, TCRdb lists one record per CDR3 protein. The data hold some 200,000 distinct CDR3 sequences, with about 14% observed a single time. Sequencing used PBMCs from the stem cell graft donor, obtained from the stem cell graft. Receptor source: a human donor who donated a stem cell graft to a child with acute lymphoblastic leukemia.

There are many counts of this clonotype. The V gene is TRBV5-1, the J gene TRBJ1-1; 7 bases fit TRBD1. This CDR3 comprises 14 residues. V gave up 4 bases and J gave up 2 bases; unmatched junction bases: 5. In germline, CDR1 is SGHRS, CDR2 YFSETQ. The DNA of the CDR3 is TGCGCCAGCAGCCGGGGACAGTCTAACACTGAAGCTTTCTTT. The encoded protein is CASSRGQSNTEAFF.

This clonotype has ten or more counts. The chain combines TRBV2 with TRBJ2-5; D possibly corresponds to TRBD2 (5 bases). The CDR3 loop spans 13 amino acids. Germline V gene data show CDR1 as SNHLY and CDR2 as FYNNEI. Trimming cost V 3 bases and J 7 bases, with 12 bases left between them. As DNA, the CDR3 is TGTGCCAGCAGTGACAGCGAACGGGGGACCCAGTACTTC. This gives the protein CASSDSERGTQYF.

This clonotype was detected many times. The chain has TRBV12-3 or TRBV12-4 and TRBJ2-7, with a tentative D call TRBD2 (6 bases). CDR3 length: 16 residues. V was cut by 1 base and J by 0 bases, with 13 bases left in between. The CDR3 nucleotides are TGTGCCAGCAGTTTAGGGGGGAGGCCGAGCTCCTACGAGCAGTACTTC. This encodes CASSLGGRPSSYEQYF.

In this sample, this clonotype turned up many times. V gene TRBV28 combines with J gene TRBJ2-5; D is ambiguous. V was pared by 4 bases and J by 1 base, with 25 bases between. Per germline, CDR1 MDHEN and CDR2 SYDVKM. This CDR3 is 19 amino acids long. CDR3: CASSSPIKAAFGFQETQYF. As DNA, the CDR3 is TGTGCCAGCAGTTCACCCATAAAGGCCGCCTTTGGGTTCCAAGAGACCCAGTACTTC.

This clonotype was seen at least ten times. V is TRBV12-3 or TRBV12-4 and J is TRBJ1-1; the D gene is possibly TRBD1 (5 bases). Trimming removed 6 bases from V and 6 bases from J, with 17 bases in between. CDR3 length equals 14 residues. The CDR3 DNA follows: TGTGCCAGCAGCCCCCCCTACAGGTCCGCTGAAGCTTTCTTT. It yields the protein CASSPPYRSAEAFF.

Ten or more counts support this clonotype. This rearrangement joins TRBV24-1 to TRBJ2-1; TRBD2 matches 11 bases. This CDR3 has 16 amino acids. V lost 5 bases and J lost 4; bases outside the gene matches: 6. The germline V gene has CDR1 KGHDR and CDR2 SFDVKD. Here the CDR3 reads CATSGLAGGGYNEQFF. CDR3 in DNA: TGTGCCACCAGTGGCCTAGCGGGAGGCGGGTACAATGAGCAGTTCTTC.

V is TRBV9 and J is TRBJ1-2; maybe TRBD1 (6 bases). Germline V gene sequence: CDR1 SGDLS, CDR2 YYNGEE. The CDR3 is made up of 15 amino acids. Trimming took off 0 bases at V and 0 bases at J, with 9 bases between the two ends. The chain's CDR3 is CASSVVGGSNYGYTF. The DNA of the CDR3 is TGTGCCAGCAGCGTAGTCGGGGGCTCTAACTATGGCTACACCTTC.

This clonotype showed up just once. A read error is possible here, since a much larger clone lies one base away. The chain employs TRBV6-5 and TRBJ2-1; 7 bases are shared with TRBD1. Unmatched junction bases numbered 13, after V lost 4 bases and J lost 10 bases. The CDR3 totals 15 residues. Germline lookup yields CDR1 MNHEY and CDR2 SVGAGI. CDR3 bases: TGTGCCAGCAGTTCCTCCCAGGGGGACCTTAGCGAGCAGTTCTTC. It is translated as CASSSSQGDLSEQFF.

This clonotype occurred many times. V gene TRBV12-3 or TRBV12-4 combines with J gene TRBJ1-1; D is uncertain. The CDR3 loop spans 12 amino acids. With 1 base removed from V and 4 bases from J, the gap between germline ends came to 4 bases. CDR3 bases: TGTGCCAGCAGTTTAGGCCTCACTGAAGCTTTCTTT. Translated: CASSLGLTEAFF.